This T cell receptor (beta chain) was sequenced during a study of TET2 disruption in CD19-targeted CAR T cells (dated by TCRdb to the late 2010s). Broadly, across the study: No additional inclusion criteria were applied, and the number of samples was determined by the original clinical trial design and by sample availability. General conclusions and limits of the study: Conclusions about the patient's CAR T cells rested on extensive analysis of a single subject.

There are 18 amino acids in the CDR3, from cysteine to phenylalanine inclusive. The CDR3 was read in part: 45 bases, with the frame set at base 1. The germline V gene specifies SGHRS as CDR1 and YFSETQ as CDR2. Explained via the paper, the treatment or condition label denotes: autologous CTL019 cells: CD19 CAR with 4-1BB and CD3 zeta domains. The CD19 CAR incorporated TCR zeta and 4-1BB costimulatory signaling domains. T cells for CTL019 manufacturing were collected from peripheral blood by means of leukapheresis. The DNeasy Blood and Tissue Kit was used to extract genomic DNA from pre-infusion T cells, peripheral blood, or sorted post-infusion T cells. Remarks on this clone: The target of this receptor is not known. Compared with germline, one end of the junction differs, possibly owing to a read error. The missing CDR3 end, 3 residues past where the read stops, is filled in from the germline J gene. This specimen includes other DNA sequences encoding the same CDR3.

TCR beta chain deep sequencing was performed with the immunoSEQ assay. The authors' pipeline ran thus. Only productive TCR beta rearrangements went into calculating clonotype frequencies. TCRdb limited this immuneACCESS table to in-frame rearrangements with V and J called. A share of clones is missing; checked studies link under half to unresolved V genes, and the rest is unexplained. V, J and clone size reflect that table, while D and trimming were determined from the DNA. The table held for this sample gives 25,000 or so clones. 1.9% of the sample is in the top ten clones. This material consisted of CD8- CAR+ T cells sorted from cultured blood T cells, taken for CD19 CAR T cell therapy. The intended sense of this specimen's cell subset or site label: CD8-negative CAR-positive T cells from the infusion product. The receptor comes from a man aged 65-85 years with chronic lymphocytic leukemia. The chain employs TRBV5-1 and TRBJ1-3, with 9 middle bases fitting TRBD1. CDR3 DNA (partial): TGCGCCAGCAGCCGCAATTCCTTACAGGGGGCTGGAGGAAACACT. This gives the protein CASSRNSLQGAGGNT. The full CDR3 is CASSRNSLQGAGGNTIYF.